This passage covers 30 T cell receptor beta chains from one sample sequenced in a study of early T cells in non-severe SARS-CoV-2 infection. TCRdb re-analysed the 5' RACE reads in MiXCR, keeping a single row per CDR3 protein. This sample has about 72,000 distinct CDR3 sequences, with roughly a tenth found just once. The sequencing used whole blood, collected at baseline. The receptors shown here come from an adult who was a healthcare worker with PCR-confirmed SARS-CoV-2 infection or an uninfected control (not recorded which).

This clonotype was picked up many times. J is TRBJ2-1 and V is TRBV5-1; D is possibly TRBD1 or TRBD2 (5 bases each). The V and J ends lost 3 bases and 2 bases respectively, with 15 bases between them. The CDR3 has 16 residues. Looked up from germline, CDR1 is SGHRS and CDR2 is YFSETQ. The CDR3 spells CASSSWDGAAYNEQFF. The DNA for the CDR3 is TGCGCCAGCAGCTCCTGGGACGGCGCGGCCTACAATGAGCAGTTCTTC.

This chain's CDR3 is CASSPPWGTTDTQYF. DNA for the CDR3: TGTGCCAGCAGCCCACCTTGGGGGACCACAGATACGCAGTATTTT. The chain recombines TRBV7-9 with TRBJ2-3; D possibly uses TRBD1 or TRBD2 (5 bases each). V gave up 5 bases and J gave up 2 bases, with 14 bases separating them. The CDR3 spans 15 residues. In germline, CDR1 is SEHNR, CDR2 FQNEAQ (reference sequence).

This chain joins TRBV3-1 and TRBJ2-7; D remains unclear. CDR1 LGHDT and CDR2 YNNKEL come from the germline V gene (reference sequence). The CDR3 runs 13 residues. V gave up 6 bases and J gave up 5 bases, with 14 bases separating them. Written as DNA, the CDR3 is TGTGCCAGCAGATATAGTCTTGCGGACGAGCAGTACTTC. This translates into CASRYSLADEQYF.

This sequence joins TRBV6-5 and TRBJ2-3; D perhaps matches TRBD2 (6 bases). The V and J ends lost 2 bases and 6 bases respectively, with 12 bases between them. The germline V gene has CDR1 MNHEY and CDR2 SVGAGI. This CDR3 spans 14 amino acids. The DNA of the CDR3 is TGTGCCAGCAGTTACGAGACTAGAGGCGATACGCAGTATTTT. Its protein is CASSYETRGDTQYF.

The table lists this clonotype with many counts. The chain links TRBV7-9 to TRBJ1-2; TRBD1 might be the D (6 bases). CDR1 and CDR2 (germline): SEHNR, FQNEAQ (reference sequence). This CDR3 spans 11 amino acids. Deletions cut 11 bases from V and 0 bases from J, with 7 bases between. Written as DNA, the CDR3 is TGTGCCTCAGGGGCTAACTATGGCTACACCTTC. It specifies CASGANYGYTF.

This clonotype is labeled as medium-sized. This chain uses TRBV12-3 or TRBV12-4 with TRBJ2-7, with TRBD2 as a possible D gene (7 bases). The V end was cut by 5 bases, the J end by 4 bases, with 27 bases between. The CDR3 is 18 residues long. This chain's CDR3 is CASSGLGTTGISRYEQYF. In DNA, the CDR3 is TGTGCCAGCAGTGGACTAGGGACAACAGGAATATCGAGATACGAGCAGTACTTC.

This clonotype was counted many times. The rearrangement uses TRBV12-3 or TRBV12-4 and TRBJ1-1, with TRBD1 identical over 8 bases. V was clipped by 6 bases and J by 6 bases; unmatched bases: 12. The CDR3 runs to 15 residues. The CDR3 is CASRLTGTGDSEAFF. The CDR3 DNA reads TGTGCCAGCAGGTTGACCGGGACAGGAGATTCTGAAGCTTTCTTT.

This chain connects TRBV5-8 to TRBJ2-5; tentatively, D is TRBD2 (5 bases). CDR3 length: 12 residues. CDR1 is SGHTS, CDR2 YDEGEE, per germline. V shed 6 bases and J shed 2 bases, with 8 bases lying between them. DNA of the CDR3: TGTGCCAGCACCCGGAGGCAAGAGACCCAGTACTTC. It codes for CASTRRQETQYF. The full variable domain, completed using reference TRBV5-8 and TRBJ2-5, is EAGVTQSPTHLIKTRGQQATLRCSPISGHTSVYWYQQALGLGLQFLLWYDEGEERNRGNFPPRFSGRQFPNYSSELNVNALELEDSALYLCASTRRQETQYFGPGTRLLVL.

V usage is TRBV20-1 and J usage is TRBJ2-1, with 8 bases lining up with TRBD1. This CDR3 has 13 amino acids. The germline CDR1 and CDR2 sequences are DFQATT and SNEGSKA (reference sequence). V was clipped by 3 bases and J by 6 bases; unmatched bases: 4. CDR3 in DNA: TGCAGTGCTAGTCAGGGGGCGATCAATGAGCAGTTCTTC. Translation gives CSASQGAINEQFF.

The chain carries TRBV7-3 and TRBJ2-1, with 7 bases aligning to TRBD1. The V segment lost 5 bases and the J segment 2 bases; nucleotides outside the gene matches: 6. Per germline, CDR1 SGHTA and CDR2 FQGTGA. This CDR3 comprises 15 residues. The CDR3 nucleotides are TGTGCCAGCAGCACCCGACAGGGAGCCTACAATGAGCAGTTCTTC. This encodes CASSTRQGAYNEQFF.

This chain connects TRBV20-1 to TRBJ1-2; D not certain. The ends were cut back, 0 bases at V and 2 bases at J, with 13 bases in the middle. CDR1 and CDR2 from the germline V gene are DFQATT and SNEGSKA (reference sequence). The CDR3 runs to 15 residues. The CDR3 DNA reads TGCAGTGCTAGAGATCGGGAGACGGAGAACTATGGCTACACCTTC. Its translation: CSARDRETENYGYTF.

This clonotype was found many times. The rearrangement joins TRBV5-1 to TRBJ2-2; TRBD1 agrees at 8 bases. This CDR3 spans 14 amino acids. CDR1 is SGHRS and CDR2 is YFSETQ in the germline V gene. Losses at the gene ends were 4 bases for V and 4 bases for J; bases not matched to a gene: 3. The CDR3 here is CASSQGAITGELFF. CDR3 nucleotide sequence: TGCGCCAGCAGCCAGGGGGCGATCACCGGGGAGCTGTTTTTT.

This clonotype was seen only a few times. The rearrangement joins TRBV20-1 to TRBJ1-1; D might be TRBD1 (6 bases). CDR1 and CDR2 from the germline V gene are DFQATT and SNEGSKA (reference sequence). This CDR3 has 16 residues. V was trimmed by 1 base and J by 5 bases, leaving 20 bases between them. The CDR3 loop reads CSARVIGQGQVTEAFF. As DNA, the CDR3 is TGCAGTGCTAGAGTTATCGGCCAGGGGCAGGTGACTGAAGCTTTCTTT.

V usage is TRBV4-2 and J usage is TRBJ2-7; D might be TRBD2 (5 bases). CDR1 is LGHNA, CDR2 YNFKEQ, per germline. V lost 4 bases to trimming and J lost 2 bases, with 15 bases between them. CDR3 length: 15 amino acids. The CDR3 coding sequence is TGTGCCAGCAGCCCGGCTCTCCGGGGTCCCTACGAGCAGTACTTC. This translates into CASSPALRGPYEQYF.

CDR3 coding DNA: TGTGCCAGCAGTTACTCGGCGGGACTAGCGGGGACCGGGGAGCTGTTTTTT. Protein sequence: CASSYSAGLAGTGELFF. This chain joins TRBV6-6 and TRBJ2-2, with 13 bases aligning to TRBD2. The CDR3 extends over 17 amino acids. The V and J ends lost 0 bases and 5 bases, in that order; junction bases with no gene match: 3. Germline V gene data show CDR1 as MNHNY and CDR2 as SVGAGI (reference sequence).

This clonotype was recorded many times. This chain connects TRBV19 to TRBJ1-5; TRBD1 aligns across 7 bases. Germline CDR1 reads LNHDA; CDR2 reads SQIVND (reference sequence). The ends lost 7 bases at V and 6 bases at J; junction bases unmatched: 6. This CDR3 has 13 amino acids. CDR3 DNA: TGTGCCAGTAACGCGCAGGGGGGTCAGCCCCAGCATTTT. Protein product: CASNAQGGQPQHF.

This chain uses TRBV20-1 with TRBJ2-7; D is undetermined. In germline, CDR1 is DFQATT, CDR2 SNEGSKA (reference sequence). Trimming shortened V by 4 bases and J by 0 bases, and 10 bases separated the two germline ends. This CDR3 has 13 residues. The CDR3 DNA follows: TGCAGTGCTACAGGTACTACCTCCTACGAGCAGTACTTC. This codes for CSATGTTSYEQYF.

This clonotype was counted between two and nine times. This chain uses TRBV5-5 with TRBJ1-2; D gene ambiguous. The CDR3 contains 12 residues. Trimming cost V 1 base and J 5 bases, with 6 bases left between them. Germline V CDR1 and CDR2: SGHKS, YYEKEE (reference sequence). In nucleotides, the CDR3 is TGTGCCAGCAGCTTGCTGGTGTATGGCTACACCTTC. This encodes CASSLLVYGYTF.

This clonotype was recorded a few times. This sequence joins TRBV7-2 and TRBJ2-3, with D unclear. CDR3 length: 14 amino acids. Deletions cut 5 bases from V and 5 bases from J, with 14 bases between. CDR1 is SGHTA, CDR2 FQGNSA, per germline. The CDR3 is CASSEPTRGDTQYF. Written as DNA, the CDR3 is TGTGCCAGCAGCGAACCGACCAGAGGAGATACGCAGTATTTT.

This clonotype was seen only a few times. Here the CDR3 DNA reads TGCAGCGTGAAGCGGGACCCAAGCACAGATACGCAGTATTTT. Its translation: CSVKRDPSTDTQYF. The chain combines TRBV29-1 with TRBJ2-3; 7 bases are a match to TRBD2. Germline V gives CDR1 SQVTM, CDR2 ANQGSEA. V was clipped by 6 bases and J by 0 bases; unmatched bases: 6. CDR3 length equals 14 residues.

This clonotype was counted only a few times. The rearrangement uses TRBV12-3 or TRBV12-4 and TRBJ1-6; unclear D gene. This CDR3 spans 15 amino acids. V dropped 6 bases and J dropped 5 bases, with 14 bases sitting between them. CDR3 in amino acids: CASSRDGRNNSPLHF. CDR3 coding DNA: TGTGCCAGCAGCCGCGATGGACGGAATAATTCACCCCTCCACTTT.

This clonotype was counted many times. The chain has TRBV3-1 and TRBJ2-3; D gene unclear. The CDR3 extends over 14 amino acids. The V end was cut by 2 bases, the J end by 0 bases, with 6 bases between. Germline assignment: CDR1 LGHDT and CDR2 YNNKEL (reference sequence). CDR3 DNA: TGTGCCAGCAGCCAAACTGGGAGCACAGATACGCAGTATTTT. Protein sequence: CASSQTGSTDTQYF.

This clonotype has more than one count but fewer than ten. CDR3 sequence: CASSLVSGYNTGELFF. The DNA of the CDR3 is TGTGCCAGCAGCTTGGTGTCTGGCTATAACACCGGGGAGCTGTTTTTT. The gene calls are TRBV5-4 and TRBJ2-2; D call uncertain. The CDR3 is 16 residues long. V was cut by 0 bases and J by 2 bases, with 11 bases left in between. The germline gives CDR1 SGHNT, CDR2 YYREEE (reference sequence). Full variable domain (missing parts from reference TRBV5-4 and TRBJ2-2): ETGVTQSPTHLIKTRGQQVTLRCSSQSGHNTVSWYQQALGQGPQFIFQYYREEENGRGNFPPRFSGLQFPNYSSELNVNALELDDSALYLCASSLVSGYNTGELFFGEGSRLTVL.

This clonotype showed up many times. As DNA, the CDR3 is TGTGCCAGCAGCTTAGAGCCACAGGGGCAGCCCCAGCATTTT. This codes for CASSLEPQGQPQHF. The gene calls are TRBV7-6 and TRBJ1-5; 7 nucleotides line up with TRBD1. Germline values: CDR1 SGHVS, CDR2 FNYEAQ. V lost 1 base, J lost 7 bases, and 4 bases stayed unmatched. This CDR3 spans 14 amino acids.

This clonotype was counted between two and nine times. V usage is TRBV19 and J usage is TRBJ2-1; 8 nucleotides agree with TRBD2. V lost 5 bases, J lost 9 bases, and 6 bases stayed unmatched. The CDR3 totals 13 residues. Germline-derived CDR1 and CDR2 are LNHDA and SQIVND (reference sequence). CDR3 residues: CASSVPGGSEQFF. The CDR3 region has the DNA TGTGCCAGTAGTGTCCCGGGGGGGAGTGAGCAGTTCTTC.

This clonotype was observed many times. In DNA form, the CDR3 reads TGTGCCAGCAACGCAGGGGGCCTTAATGAAAAACTGTTTTTT. This sequence encodes CASNAGGLNEKLFF. V and J are TRBV9 and TRBJ1-4; TRBD1 aligns across 8 bases. V lost 6 bases, J lost 4 bases, and 5 bases stayed unmatched. Per the germline V gene, CDR1 is SGDLS and CDR2 is YYNGEE. This CDR3 contains 14 residues. Variable domain in full (rest from reference TRBV9 and TRBJ1-4): DSGVTQTPKHLITATGQRVTLRCSPRSGDLSVYWYQQSLDQGLQFLIQYYNGEERAKGNILERFSAQQFPDLHSELNLSSLELGDSALYFCASNAGGLNEKLFFGSGTQLSVL.

The chain carries TRBV11-3 and TRBJ2-2; D is unclear. The germline CDR1 and CDR2 sequences are SGHNT and YENEEA. The germline V and J ends were trimmed by 1 base and 3 bases, with 6 bases remaining between them. The CDR3 totals 14 residues. The CDR3, as DNA: TGTGCCAGCAGCTTAGGAGTGGACACCGGGGAGCTGTTTTTT. This translates into CASSLGVDTGELFF.

The chain couples TRBV4-3 to TRBJ1-2; 8 nucleotides agree with TRBD1. The ends lost 2 bases at V and 2 bases at J; junction bases unmatched: 4. The CDR3 length is 15 residues. Germline CDR1 LGHNA, CDR2 YSLEER. The CDR3, as DNA: TGCGCCAGCAGCCAAAGACAGGGGCCCAACTATGGCTACACCTTC. It is translated as CASSQRQGPNYGYTF.

This clonotype was observed a handful of times. The CDR3 loop is CASSRDGANTGELFF. CDR3 sequence (DNA): TGTGCCAGCAGTCGCGACGGGGCAAACACCGGGGAGCTGTTTTTT. V is TRBV11-2 and J is TRBJ2-2; perhaps D is TRBD1 or TRBD2 (5 bases each). The germline V gene has CDR1 SGHAT and CDR2 FQNNGV. Trimming took off 6 bases at V and 2 bases at J, with 13 bases between the two ends. This CDR3 is 15 amino acids long.

This clonotype was found a few times. As DNA, the CDR3 is TGTGCCAGCAGTCCGCGAGGGCCCTATGGCTACACCTTC. This translates into CASSPRGPYGYTF. The chain uses TRBV28 and TRBJ1-2; D call uncertain. Trimming stripped 5 bases from V and 4 bases from J, with 11 bases between. The germline CDR1 and CDR2 sequences are MDHEN and SYDVKM. CDR3 length equals 13 residues.